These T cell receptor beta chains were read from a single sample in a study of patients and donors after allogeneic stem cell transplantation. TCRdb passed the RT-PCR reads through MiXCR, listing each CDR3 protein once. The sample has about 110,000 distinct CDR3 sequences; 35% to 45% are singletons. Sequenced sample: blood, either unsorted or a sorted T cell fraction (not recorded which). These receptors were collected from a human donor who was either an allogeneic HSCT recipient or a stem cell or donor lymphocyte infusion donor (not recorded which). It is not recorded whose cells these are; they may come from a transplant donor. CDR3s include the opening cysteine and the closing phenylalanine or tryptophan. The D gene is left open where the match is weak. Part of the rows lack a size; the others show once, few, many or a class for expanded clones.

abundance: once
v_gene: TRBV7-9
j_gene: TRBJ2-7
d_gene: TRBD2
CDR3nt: TGTGCCAGCAGCTTAGGGAGCGGGAGGCCCGAGCAGTACTTC
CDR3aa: CASSLGSGRPEQYF

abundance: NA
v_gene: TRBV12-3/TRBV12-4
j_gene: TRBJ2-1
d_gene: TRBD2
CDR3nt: TGTGCCAGCAGTCTCACTAGCGGGAGAGCCTACAATGAGCAGTTCTTC
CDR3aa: CASSLTSGRAYNEQFF

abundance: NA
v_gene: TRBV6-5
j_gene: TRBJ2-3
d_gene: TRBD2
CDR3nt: TGTGCCAGCAGTAAAGGGACTAGCGGGATGCCATACACGCAGTATTTT
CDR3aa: CASSKGTSGMPYTQYF

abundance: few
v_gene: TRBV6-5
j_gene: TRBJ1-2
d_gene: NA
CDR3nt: TGTGCCAGCAGTTACGGCCGGGCAGACCACTATGGCTACACCTTC
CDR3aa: CASSYGRADHYGYTF

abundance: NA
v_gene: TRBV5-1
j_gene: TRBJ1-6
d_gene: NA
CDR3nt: TGCGCCAGCAGCTTAAGGGAGCCTAATTCACCCCTCCACTTT
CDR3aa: CASSLREPNSPLHF

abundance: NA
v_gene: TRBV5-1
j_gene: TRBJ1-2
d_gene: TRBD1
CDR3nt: TGCGCCAGCAGCTTCTCCGGGACAGGGCGCTATGGCTACACCTTC
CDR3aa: CASSFSGTGRYGYTF

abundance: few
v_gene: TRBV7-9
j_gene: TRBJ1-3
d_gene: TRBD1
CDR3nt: TGTGCCAGCAGCCGGGACAGGGGACCAGGAAACACCATATATTTT
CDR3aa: CASSRDRGPGNTIYF

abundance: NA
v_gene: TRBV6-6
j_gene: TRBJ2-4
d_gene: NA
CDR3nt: TGTGCCAGCAGTTACCTCTCGCGGAGTGACATTCAGTACTTC
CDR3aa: CASSYLSRSDIQYF

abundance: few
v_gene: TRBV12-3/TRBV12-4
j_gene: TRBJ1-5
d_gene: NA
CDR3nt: TGTGCCAGCAGTTTTAATCCGGGCAATCAGCCCCAGCATTTT
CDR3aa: CASSFNPGNQPQHF

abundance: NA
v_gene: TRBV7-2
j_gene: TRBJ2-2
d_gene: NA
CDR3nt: TGTGCCAGCAGCTTAGCGGGAGTCTGGACCGGGGAGCTGTTTTTT
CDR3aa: CASSLAGVWTGELFF

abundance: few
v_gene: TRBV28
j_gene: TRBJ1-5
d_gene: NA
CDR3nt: TGTGCCAGCAGTGAACCTCCTTTCGAGCCCCAGCATTTT
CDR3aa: CASSEPPFEPQHF

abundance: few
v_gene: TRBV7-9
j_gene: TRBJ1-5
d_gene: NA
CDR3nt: TGTGCCAGCAGCCTAGATTCAAGCAATCAGCCCCAGCATTTT
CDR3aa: CASSLDSSNQPQHF

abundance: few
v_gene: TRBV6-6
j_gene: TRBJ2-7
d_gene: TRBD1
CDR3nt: TGTGCCAGCAGTTACTCGCGGACAGGGAACCACGAGCAGTACTTC
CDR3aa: CASSYSRTGNHEQYF

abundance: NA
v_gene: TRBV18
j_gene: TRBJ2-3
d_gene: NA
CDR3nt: TGTGCCAGCTCACCCGGGCTAGTCCCCACAGATACGCAGTATTTT
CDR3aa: CASSPGLVPTDTQYF

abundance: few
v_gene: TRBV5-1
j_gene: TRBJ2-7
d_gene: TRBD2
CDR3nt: TGCGCCAGCAGCTTGGTGAGCGGGAGTCCTTATAGCTCCTACGAGCAGTACTTC
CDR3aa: CASSLVSGSPYSSYEQYF

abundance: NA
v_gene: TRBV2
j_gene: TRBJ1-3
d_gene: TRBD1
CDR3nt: TGTGCCAGCAGCACAGGGGTTGGAAACACCATATATTTT
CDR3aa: CASSTGVGNTIYF

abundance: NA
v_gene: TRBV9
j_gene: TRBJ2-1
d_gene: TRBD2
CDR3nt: TGTGCCAGCAGCTCCGGAGCGGGAGCGGTTGCCAATGAGCAGTTCTTC
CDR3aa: CASSSGAGAVANEQFF

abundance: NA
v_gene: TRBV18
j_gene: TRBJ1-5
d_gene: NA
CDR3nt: TGTGCCAGCTCACCGGCGGGACACGATCAGCCCCAGCATTTT
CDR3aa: CASSPAGHDQPQHF

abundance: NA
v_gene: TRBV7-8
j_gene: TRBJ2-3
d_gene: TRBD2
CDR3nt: TGTGCCAGCAGCCGCCCCCGACTAGCGGGAAACACAGATACGCAGTATTTT
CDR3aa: CASSRPRLAGNTDTQYF

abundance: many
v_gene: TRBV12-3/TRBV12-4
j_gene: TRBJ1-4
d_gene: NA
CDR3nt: TGTGCCATCAGAACAAGAGATGAAAAACTGTTTTTT
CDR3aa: CAIRTRDEKLFF

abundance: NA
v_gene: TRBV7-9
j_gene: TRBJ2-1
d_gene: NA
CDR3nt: TGTGCCAGCAGCTTAGTGGTTCGGCTACCGAGCTCCTACAATGAGCAGTTCTTC
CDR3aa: CASSLVVRLPSSYNEQFF

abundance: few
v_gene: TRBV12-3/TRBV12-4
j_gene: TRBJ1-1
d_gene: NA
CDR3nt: TGTGCCAGCAGTTTACTGGGTGGGGAGGGGAACACTGAAGCTTTCTTT
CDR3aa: CASSLLGGEGNTEAFF

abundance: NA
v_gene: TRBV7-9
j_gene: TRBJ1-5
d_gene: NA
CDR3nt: TGTGCCAGCAGCACAAGCGGGGACAAACAGCCCCAGCATTTT
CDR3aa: CASSTSGDKQPQHF

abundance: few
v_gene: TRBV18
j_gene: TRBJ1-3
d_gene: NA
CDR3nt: TGTGCCAGCTCACCCCTCTCGGGGGTCGGCCGGGACTCTGGAAACACCATATATTTT
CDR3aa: CASSPLSGVGRDSGNTIYF